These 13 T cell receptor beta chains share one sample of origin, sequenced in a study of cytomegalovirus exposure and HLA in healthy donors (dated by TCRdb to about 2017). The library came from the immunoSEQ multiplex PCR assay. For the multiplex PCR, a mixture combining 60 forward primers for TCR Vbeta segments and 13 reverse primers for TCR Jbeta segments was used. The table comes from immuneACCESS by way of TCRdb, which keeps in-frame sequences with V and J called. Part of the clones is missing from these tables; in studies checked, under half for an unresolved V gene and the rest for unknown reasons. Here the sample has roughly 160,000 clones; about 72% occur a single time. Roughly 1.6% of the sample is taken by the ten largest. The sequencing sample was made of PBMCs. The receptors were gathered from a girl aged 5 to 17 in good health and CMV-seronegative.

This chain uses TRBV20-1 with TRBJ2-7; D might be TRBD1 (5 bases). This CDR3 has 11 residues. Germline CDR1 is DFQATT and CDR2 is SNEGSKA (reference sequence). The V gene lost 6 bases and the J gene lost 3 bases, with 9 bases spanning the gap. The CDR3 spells CSARTGYEQYF. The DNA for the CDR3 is TGCAGTGCCAGAACAGGCTACGAGCAGTACTTC.

CDR3 nucleotides: TGTGCCAGTAGTCCCGGACTAGACTACGAGCAGTACTTC. Protein sequence: CASSPGLDYEQYF. The rearrangement uses TRBV19 and TRBJ2-7; 7 positions match TRBD2. Per the germline V gene, CDR1 is LNHDA and CDR2 is SQIVND (reference sequence). This CDR3 contains 13 residues. The V and J ends lost 5 bases and 3 bases, in that order; junction bases with no gene match: 4.

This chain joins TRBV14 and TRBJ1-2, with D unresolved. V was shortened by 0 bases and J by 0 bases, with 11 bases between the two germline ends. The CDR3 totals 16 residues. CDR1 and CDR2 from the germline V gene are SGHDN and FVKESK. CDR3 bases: TGTGCCAGCAGCCAAGATCGGGGTAACCCTAACTATGGCTACACCTTC. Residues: CASSQDRGNPNYGYTF.

The CDR3 is CASSLEGGGTYNEQFF. The DNA for the CDR3 is TGCGCCAGCAGCTTGGAGGGCGGGGGGACCTACAATGAGCAGTTCTTC. The genes are TRBV5-1 and TRBJ2-1, with 8 bases lining up with TRBD2. CDR1 and CDR2 from the germline V gene are SGHRS and YFSETQ. The CDR3 sequence is 16 residues long. Trimming removed 0 bases from V and 2 bases from J; junction bases left unmatched: 4.

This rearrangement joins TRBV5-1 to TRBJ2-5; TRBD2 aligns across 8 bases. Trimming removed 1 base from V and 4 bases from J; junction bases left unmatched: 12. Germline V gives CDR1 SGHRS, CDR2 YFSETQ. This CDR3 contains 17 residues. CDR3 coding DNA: TGCGCCAGCAGCTTGATCGGGGGGGACCCATTAAGAGAGACCCAGTACTTC. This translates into CASSLIGGDPLRETQYF. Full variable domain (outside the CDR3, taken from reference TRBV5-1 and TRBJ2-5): KAGVTQTPRYLIKTRGQQVTLSCSPISGHRSVSWYQQTPGQGLQFLFEYFSETQRNKGNFPGRFSGRQFSNSRSEMNVSTLELGDSALYLCASSLIGGDPLRETQYFGPGTRLLVL.

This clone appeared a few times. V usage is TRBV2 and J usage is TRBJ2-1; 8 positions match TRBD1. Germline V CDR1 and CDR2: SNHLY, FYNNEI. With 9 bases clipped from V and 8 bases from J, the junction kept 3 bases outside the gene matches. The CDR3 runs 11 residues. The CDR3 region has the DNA TGTGCCAGTGGACAGGGCTATGAGCAGTTCTTC. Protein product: CASGQGYEQFF.

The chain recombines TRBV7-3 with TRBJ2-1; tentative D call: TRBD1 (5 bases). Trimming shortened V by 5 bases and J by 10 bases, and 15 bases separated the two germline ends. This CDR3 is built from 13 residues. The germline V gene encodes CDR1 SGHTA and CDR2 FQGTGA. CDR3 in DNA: TGTGCCAGCAGCCAAAGTACAGGCCCCGAGCAGTTCTTC. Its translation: CASSQSTGPEQFF.

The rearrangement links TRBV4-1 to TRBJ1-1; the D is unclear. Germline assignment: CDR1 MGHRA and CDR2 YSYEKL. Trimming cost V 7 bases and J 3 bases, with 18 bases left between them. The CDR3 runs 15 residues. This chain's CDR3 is CASTDLATVYTEAFF. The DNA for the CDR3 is TGCGCCAGCACAGATCTTGCTACAGTGTACACTGAAGCTTTCTTT.

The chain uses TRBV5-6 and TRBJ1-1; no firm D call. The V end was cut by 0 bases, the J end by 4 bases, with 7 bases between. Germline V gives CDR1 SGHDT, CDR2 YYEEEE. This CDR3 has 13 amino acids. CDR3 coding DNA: TGTGCCAGCAGCTTGGATCCGGGCACTGAAGCTTTCTTT. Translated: CASSLDPGTEAFF.

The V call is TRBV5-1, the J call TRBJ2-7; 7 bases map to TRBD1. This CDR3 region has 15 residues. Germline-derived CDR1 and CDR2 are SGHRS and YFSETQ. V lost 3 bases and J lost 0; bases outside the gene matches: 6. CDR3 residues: CASSSGTASSYEQYF. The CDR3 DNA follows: TGCGCCAGCAGCTCCGGGACAGCAAGCTCCTACGAGCAGTACTTC.

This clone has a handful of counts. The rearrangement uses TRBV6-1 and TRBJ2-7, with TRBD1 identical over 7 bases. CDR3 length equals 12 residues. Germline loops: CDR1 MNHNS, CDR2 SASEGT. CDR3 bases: TGTGCTCGGACAGGTACTGGGTACGAGCAGTACTTC. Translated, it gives CARTGTGYEQYF.

In DNA, the CDR3 is TGTGCCAGCCTCCGGACACCCGAGAGCTCCTATAATTCACCCCTCCACTTT. It encodes CASLRTPESSYNSPLHF. V is TRBV27 and J is TRBJ1-6, with a weak D call TRBD1 (5 bases). V was pared by 8 bases and J by 0 bases, with 17 bases between. The germline CDR1 and CDR2 sequences are MNHEY and SMNVEV (reference sequence). The CDR3 covers 17 residues.

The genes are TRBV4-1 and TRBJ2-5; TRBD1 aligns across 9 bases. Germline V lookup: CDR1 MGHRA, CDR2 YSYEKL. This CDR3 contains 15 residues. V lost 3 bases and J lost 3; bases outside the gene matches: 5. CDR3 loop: CASSHPGQGEETQYF. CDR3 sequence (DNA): TGCGCCAGCAGCCACCCGGGACAGGGAGAAGAGACCCAGTACTTC.